A selection of T cell receptor beta chains follows, all from one sample in a study of control samples from healthy donors and cancer patients. Sequenced by immunoSEQ multiplex PCR; TCRdb stores in-frame clones only, minus some. This table has 95,000 to 150,000 clones, around 92% appearing once. Source material: PBMCs. The receptors were gathered from a man aged 80 or over with head and neck cancer. Each CDR3 is given without its conserved first and last residue.

>TRBJ2-1|TRBV20-1
SASPGALGNEQF
>TRBJ1-3|TRBV4-1
ASRPGGLVRSGNTIY
>TRBJ2-1|TRBV27
ASSLGAGGEQF
>TRBJ1-5|TRBV21-1
ASSKGCRVPYSNQPQH
>TRBJ2-5|TRBV27
ASRGIGAETQY
>TRBJ2-1|TRBV9
ASSVRDLMHEQF
>TRBJ2-7|TRBV6-1
ASSDRDRGYEQY
>TRBJ2-1|TRBV6-2/TRBV6-3
ASSSGGIYNEQF
>TRBJ2-7|TRBV5-1
ASSLEPAAYEQY
>TRBJ2-2|TRBV4-3
ASSQLTGAGFSGELF
>TRBJ2-3|TRBV9
ASSSTDTQY
>TRBJ1-2|TRBV25-1
ASRGGNYGYT
>TRBJ1-2|TRBV5-4
ASSSQGLIYGYT
>TRBJ2-5|TRBV5-1
ASSLRGSGLGGETQY
>TRBJ1-3|TRBV6-1
ASSESGDGNTIY
>TRBJ1-5|TRBV5-8
ASSLGTAARGQPQH
>TRBJ2-1|TRBV5-1
ASSLEGQGHNEQF
>TRBJ1-1|TRBV5-5
ASSLDSFYTEAF
>TRBJ2-7|TRBV7-9
ASSLVDGSYEQY
>TRBJ1-3|TRBV10-3
AIRGGGPGNTIY
>TRBJ1-6|TRBV5-4
ASSLGTGVSSPLH
>TRBJ1-6|TRBV30
AWRISTVRSPLH
>TRBJ2-2|TRBV12-5
ASGYTGHMNTGELF
>TRBJ2-3|TRBV9
ASSVEARTDTQY
>TRBJ2-2|TRBV5-1
ASTRGRSNTGELF
>TRBJ1-6|TRBV6-5
ASRRSFAPLH
>TRBJ2-1|TRBV12-5
ASGFQERYNEQF
>TRBJ2-7|TRBV2
ASRAEGPYEQY
>TRBJ1-6|TRBV5-1
ASSSNWGTAHSPLH
>TRBJ2-2|TRBV7-2
ASSRTGGVVTGELF
>TRBJ2-1|TRBV6-2/TRBV6-3
ASSYSKASGGAYGEQF
>TRBJ1-1|TRBV5-1
ASSFVGTEAF